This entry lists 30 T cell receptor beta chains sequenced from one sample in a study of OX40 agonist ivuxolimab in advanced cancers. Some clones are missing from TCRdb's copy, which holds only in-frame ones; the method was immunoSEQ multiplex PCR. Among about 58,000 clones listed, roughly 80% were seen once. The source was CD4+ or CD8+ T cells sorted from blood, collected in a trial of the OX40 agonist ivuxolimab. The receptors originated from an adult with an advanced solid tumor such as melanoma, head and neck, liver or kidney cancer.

The CDR3 here is CASSFGSGGRDIQYF. CDR3 nucleotide sequence: TGTGCCAGCAGCTTTGGTTCCGGGGGCCGGGACATTCAGTACTTC. V gene TRBV7-2 combines with J gene TRBJ2-4; possibly TRBD1 or TRBD2 for D (6 bases each). The germline V gene encodes CDR1 SGHTA and CDR2 FQGNSA. The CDR3 consists of 15 residues. The V and J ends lost 3 bases and 8 bases respectively, with 17 bases between them.

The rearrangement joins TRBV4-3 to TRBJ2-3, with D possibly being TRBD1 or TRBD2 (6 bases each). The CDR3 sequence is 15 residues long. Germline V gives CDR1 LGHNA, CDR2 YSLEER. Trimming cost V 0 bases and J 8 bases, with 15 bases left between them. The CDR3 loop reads CASSQDKSKGGTQYF. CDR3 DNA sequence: TGCGCCAGCAGCCAAGATAAGTCTAAGGGGGGTACGCAGTATTTT.

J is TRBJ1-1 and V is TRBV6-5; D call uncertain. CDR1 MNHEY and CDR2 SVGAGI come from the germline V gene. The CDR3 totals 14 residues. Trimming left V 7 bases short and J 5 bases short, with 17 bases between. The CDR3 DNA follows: TGTGCCAGCACTAAAAAAGGGAGTCGGACTGAAGCTTTCTTT. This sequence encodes CASTKKGSRTEAFF.

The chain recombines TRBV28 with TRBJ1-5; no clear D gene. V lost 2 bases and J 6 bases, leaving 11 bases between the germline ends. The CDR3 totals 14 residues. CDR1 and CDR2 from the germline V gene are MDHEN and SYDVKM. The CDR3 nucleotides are TGTGCCAGCAGTTTAGCGGGAATGGGTCAGCCCCAGCATTTT. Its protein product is CASSLAGMGQPQHF.

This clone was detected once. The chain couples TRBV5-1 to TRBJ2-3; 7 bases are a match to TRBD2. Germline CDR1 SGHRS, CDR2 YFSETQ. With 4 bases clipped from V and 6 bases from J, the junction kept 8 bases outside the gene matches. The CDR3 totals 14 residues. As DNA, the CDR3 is TGCGCCAGCAGCGCTAGCGGTTCCAGGGATACGCAGTATTTT. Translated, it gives CASSASGSRDTQYF.

The CDR3: CASSFSDGPTDTQYF. DNA for the CDR3: TGTGCCAGCAGCTTTTCCGATGGACCCACAGATACGCAGTATTTT. The chain uses TRBV7-9 and TRBJ2-3, with unresolved D. The CDR3 runs to 15 residues. From germline, CDR1 is SEHNR and CDR2 FQNEAQ (reference sequence). V was cut by 3 bases and J by 2 bases, with 12 bases left in between.

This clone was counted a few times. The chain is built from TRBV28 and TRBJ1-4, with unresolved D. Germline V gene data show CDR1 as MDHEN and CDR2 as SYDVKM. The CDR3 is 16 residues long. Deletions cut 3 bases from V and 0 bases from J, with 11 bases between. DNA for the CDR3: TGTGCCAGCAGTTTTGCGGTCGGGCCAACTAATGAAAAACTGTTTTTT. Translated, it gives CASSFAVGPTNEKLFF.

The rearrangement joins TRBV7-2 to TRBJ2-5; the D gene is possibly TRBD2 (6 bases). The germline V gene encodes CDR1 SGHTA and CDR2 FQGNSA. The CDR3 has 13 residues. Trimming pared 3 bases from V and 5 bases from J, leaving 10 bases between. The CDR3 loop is CASSLTSTETQYF. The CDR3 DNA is TGTGCCAGCAGCTTGACTAGTACGGAGACCCAGTACTTC. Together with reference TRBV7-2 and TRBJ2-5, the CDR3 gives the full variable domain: GAGVSQSPSNKVTEKGKDVELRCDPISGHTALYWYRQSLGQGLEFLIYFQGNSAPDKSGLPSDRFSAERTGGSVSTLTIQRTQQEDSAVYLCASSLTSTETQYFGPGTRLLVL.

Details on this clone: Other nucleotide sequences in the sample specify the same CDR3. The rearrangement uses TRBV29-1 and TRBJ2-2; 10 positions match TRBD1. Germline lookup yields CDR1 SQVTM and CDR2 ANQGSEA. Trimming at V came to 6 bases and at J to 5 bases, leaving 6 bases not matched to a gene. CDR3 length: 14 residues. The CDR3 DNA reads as TGCAGCGTCGCCCGGGACAGGGGAACCGGGGAGCTGTTTTTT. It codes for CSVARDRGTGELFF.

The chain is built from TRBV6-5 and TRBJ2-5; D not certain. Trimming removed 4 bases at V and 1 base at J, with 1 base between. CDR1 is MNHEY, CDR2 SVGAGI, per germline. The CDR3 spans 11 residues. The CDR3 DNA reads TGTGCCAGCAGTTTCCAAGAGACCCAGTACTTC. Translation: CASSFQETQYF.

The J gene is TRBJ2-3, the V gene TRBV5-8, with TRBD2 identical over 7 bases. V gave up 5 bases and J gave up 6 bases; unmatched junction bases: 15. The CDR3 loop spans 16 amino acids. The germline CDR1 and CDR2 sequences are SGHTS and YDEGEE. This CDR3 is CASRVRVTSPLDTQYF. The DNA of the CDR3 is TGTGCCAGCAGGGTGAGGGTGACTAGCCCCCTGGATACGCAGTATTTT.

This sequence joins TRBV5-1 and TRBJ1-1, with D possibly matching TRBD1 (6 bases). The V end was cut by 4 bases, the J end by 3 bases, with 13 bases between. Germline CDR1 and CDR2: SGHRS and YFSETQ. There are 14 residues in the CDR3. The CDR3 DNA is TGCGCCAGCAGCGTACAGGGCTCTGACACTGAAGCTTTCTTT. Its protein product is CASSVQGSDTEAFF.

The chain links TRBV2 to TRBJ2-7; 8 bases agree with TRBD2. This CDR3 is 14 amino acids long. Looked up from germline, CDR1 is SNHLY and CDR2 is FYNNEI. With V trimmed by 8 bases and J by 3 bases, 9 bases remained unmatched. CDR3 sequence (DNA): TGTGCCAGCGGGAGGGGACTAGTCGTCTACGAGCAGTACTTC. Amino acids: CASGRGLVVYEQYF.

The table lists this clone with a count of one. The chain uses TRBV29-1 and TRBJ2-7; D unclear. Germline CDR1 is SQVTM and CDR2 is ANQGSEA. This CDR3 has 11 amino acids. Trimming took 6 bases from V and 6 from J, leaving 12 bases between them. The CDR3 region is CSVAPDTEQYF. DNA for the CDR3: TGCAGCGTCGCCCCCGATACCGAGCAGTACTTC.

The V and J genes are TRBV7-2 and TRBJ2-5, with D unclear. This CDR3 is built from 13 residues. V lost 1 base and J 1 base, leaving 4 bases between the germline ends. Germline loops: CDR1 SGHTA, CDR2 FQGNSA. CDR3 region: CASSLGRQETQYF. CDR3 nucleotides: TGTGCCAGCAGCTTAGGTCGCCAAGAGACCCAGTACTTC.

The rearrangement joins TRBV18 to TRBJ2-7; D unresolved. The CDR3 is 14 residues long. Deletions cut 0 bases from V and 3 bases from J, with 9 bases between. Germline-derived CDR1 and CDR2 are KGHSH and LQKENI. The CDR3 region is CASSPPASYYEQYF. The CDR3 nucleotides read TGTGCCAGCTCACCACCGGCCAGCTACTACGAGCAGTACTTC.

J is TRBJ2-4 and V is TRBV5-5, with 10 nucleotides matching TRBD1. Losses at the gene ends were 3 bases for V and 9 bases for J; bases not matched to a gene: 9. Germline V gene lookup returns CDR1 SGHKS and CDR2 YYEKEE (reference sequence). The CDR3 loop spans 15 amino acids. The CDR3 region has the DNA TGTGCCAGCAGCTCTACCGGGACAGGGGAAACCATTCAGTACTTC. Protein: CASSSTGTGETIQYF.

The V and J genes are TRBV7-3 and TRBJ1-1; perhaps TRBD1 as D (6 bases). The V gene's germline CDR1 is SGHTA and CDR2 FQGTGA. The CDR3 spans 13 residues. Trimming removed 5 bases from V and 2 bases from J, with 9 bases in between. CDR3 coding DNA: TGTGCCAGCAGCCAGGACAGAAACACTGAAGCTTTCTTT. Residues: CASSQDRNTEAFF.

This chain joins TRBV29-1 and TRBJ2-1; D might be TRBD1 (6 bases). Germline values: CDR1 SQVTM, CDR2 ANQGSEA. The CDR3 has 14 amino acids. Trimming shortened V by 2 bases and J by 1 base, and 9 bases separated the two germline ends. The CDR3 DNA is TGCAGCGTTGAAAGGCAGGGGTCCTACAATGAGCAGTTCTTC. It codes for CSVERQGSYNEQFF.

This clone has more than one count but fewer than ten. Here the CDR3 reads CASSPTSGGLTDTQYF. CDR3 coding DNA: TGTGCCAGCAGCCCGACTAGCGGGGGCCTCACAGATACGCAGTATTTT. The genes are TRBV5-4 and TRBJ2-3, with 12 positions matching TRBD2. Per the germline V gene, CDR1 is SGHNT and CDR2 is YYREEE (reference sequence). The J segment lost 2 bases and the V segment lost 4 bases, leaving 5 bases of the junction unmatched. CDR3 length: 16 residues.

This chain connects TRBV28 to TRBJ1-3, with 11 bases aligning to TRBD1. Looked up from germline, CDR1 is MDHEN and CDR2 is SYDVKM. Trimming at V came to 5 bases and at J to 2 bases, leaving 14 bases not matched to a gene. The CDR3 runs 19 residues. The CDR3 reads CASSRTGGYTYVPGNTIYF. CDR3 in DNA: TGTGCCAGCAGTAGGACAGGGGGCTATACCTACGTACCTGGAAACACCATATATTTT.

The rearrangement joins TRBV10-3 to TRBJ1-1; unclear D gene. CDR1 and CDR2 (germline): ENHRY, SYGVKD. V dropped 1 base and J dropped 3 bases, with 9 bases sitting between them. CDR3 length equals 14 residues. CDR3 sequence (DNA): TGTGCCATCAGTGAGTATGGGAGGGACACTGAAGCTTTCTTT. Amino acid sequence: CAISEYGRDTEAFF.

The CDR3 bases are TGTGCCAGCGTTGGGTCTAGCGGGGGCACAGATACGCAGTATTTT. Translation gives CASVGSSGGTDTQYF. The chain uses TRBV27 and TRBJ2-3, with 9 bases aligning to TRBD2. The CDR3 consists of 15 residues. CDR1 and CDR2 (germline): MNHEY, SMNVEV (reference sequence). With V trimmed by 8 bases and J by 1 base, 7 bases remained unmatched.

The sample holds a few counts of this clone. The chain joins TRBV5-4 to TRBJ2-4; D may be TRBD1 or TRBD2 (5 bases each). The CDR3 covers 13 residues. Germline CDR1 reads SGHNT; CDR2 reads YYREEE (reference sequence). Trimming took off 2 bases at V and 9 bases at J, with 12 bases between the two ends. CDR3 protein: CASSLGVGGIQYF. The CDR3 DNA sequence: TGTGCCAGCAGCTTAGGGGTTGGGGGCATTCAGTACTTC.

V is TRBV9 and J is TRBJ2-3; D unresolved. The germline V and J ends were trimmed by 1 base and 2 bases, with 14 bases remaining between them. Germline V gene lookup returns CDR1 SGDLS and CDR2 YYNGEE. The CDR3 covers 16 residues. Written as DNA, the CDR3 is TGTGCCAGCAGCGTATTTACCTCGCTAATCACAGATACGCAGTATTTT. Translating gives CASSVFTSLITDTQYF. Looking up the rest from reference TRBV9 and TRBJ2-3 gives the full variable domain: DSGVTQTPKHLITATGQRVTLRCSPRSGDLSVYWYQQSLDQGLQFLIQYYNGEERAKGNILERFSAQQFPDLHSELNLSSLELGDSALYFCASSVFTSLITDTQYFGPGTRLTVL.

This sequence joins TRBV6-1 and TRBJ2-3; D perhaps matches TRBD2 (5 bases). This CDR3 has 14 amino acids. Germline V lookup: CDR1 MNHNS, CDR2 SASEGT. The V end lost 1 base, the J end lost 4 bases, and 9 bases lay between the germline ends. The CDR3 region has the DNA TGTGCCAGCAGTGAAGGACGGGGTTCAGATACGCAGTATTTT. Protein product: CASSEGRGSDTQYF.

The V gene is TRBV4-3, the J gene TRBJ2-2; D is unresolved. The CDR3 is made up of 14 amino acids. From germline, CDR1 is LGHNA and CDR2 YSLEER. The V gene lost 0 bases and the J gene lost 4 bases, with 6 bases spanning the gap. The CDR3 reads CASSQESGTGELFF. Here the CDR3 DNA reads TGCGCCAGCAGCCAAGAATCAGGCACCGGGGAGCTGTTTTTT.

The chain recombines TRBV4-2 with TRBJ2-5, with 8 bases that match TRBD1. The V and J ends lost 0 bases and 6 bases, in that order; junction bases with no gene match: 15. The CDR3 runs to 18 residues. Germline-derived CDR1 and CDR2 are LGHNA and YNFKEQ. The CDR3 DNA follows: TGTGCCAGCAGCCAAGAAAAGGGTTTTATGGACAGGGAAAAGACCCAGTACTTC. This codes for CASSQEKGFMDREKTQYF.

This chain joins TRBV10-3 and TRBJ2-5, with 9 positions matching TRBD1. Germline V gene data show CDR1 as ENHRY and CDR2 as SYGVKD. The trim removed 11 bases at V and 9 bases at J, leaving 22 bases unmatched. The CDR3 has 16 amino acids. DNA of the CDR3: TGTGCCTCCTCACCGTCCCGGACAGGGGTATCTGAGGCCCAGTACTTC. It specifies CASSPSRTGVSEAQYF.

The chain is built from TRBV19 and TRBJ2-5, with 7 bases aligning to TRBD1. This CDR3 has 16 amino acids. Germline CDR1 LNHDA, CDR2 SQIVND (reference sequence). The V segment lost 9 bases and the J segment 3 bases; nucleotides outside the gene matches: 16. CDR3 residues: CASKTTSDRVEETQYF. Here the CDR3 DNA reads TGTGCCAGCAAAACCACAAGCGACAGGGTGGAAGAGACCCAGTACTTC.